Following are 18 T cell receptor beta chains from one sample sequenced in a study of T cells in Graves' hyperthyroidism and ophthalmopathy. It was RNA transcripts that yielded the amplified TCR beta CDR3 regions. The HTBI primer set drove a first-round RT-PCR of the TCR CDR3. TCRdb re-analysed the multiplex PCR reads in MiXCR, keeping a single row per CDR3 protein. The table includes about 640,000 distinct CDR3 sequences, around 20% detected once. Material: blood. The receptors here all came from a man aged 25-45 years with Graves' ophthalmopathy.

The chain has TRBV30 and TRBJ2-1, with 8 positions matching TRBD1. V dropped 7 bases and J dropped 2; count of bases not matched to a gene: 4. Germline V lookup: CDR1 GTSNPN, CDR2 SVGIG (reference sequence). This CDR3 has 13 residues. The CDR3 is CASDRATYNEQFF. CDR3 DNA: TGTGCCTCGGACAGGGCTACCTACAATGAGCAGTTCTTC.

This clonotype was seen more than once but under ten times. The CDR3 sequence is CASSVATSAYNEQFF. The CDR3 nucleotides read TGTGCCAGCAGCGTAGCTACTAGCGCGTACAATGAGCAGTTCTTC. The rearrangement uses TRBV9 and TRBJ2-1; the match to TRBD2 covers 7 bases. The trim removed 0 bases at V and 4 bases at J, leaving 4 bases unmatched. This CDR3 has 15 residues. Germline CDR1 is SGDLS and CDR2 is YYNGEE.

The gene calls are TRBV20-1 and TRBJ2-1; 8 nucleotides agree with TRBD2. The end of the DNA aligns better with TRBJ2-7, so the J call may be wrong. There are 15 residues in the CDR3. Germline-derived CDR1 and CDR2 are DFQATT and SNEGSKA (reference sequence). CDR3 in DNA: TGCAGTGCTAGTCATGCGGGGGGCTCCTACAATGAGCAGTACTTC. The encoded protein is CSASHAGGSYNEQYF.

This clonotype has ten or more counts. This chain's CDR3 is CASSFLGGREGQQFF. CDR3 in DNA: TGTGCCAGCAGTTTTCTCGGAGGGAGGGAGGGGCAGCAGTTCTTC. This chain links TRBV28 with TRBJ2-1; 7 bases agree with TRBD2. Trimming removed 3 bases from V and 11 bases from J; junction bases left unmatched: 13. Germline-derived CDR1 and CDR2 are MDHEN and SYDVKM. This CDR3 is built from 15 residues.

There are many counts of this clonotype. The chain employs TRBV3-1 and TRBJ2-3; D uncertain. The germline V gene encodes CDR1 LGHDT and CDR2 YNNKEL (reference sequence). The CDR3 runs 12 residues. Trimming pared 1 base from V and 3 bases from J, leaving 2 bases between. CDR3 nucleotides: TGTGCCAGCAGCCAAGTAACAGATACGCAGTATTTT. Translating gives CASSQVTDTQYF.

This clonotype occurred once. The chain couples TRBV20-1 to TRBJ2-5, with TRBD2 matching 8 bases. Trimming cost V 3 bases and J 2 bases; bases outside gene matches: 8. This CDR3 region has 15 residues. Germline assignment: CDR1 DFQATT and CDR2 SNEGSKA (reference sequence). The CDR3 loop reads CSASGRAGGQETQYF. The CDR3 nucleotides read TGCAGTGCTAGCGGGAGGGCCGGGGGGCAAGAGACCCAGTACTTC.

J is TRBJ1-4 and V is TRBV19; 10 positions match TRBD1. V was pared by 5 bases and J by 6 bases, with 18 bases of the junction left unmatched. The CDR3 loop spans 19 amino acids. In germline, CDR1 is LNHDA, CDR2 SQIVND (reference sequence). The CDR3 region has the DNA TGTGCCAGTAGTCCACTACCGGGACAGGGGCCCCAGGGGCATGAAAAACTGTTTTTT. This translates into CASSPLPGQGPQGHEKLFF.

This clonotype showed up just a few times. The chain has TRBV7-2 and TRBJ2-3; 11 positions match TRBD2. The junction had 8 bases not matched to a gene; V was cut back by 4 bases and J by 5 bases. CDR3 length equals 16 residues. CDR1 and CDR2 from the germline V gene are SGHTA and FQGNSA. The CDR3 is CASSSRLAGILDTQYF. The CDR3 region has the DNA TGTGCCAGCAGCTCAAGACTAGCGGGAATTTTAGATACGCAGTATTTT.

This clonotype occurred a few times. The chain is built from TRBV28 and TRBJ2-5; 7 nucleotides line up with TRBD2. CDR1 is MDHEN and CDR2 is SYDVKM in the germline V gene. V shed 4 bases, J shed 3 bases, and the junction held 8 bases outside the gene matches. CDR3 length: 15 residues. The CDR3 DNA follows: TGTGCCAGCAGTTCTATCGGCGGGAGTGAAGAGACCCAGTACTTC. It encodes CASSSIGGSEETQYF.

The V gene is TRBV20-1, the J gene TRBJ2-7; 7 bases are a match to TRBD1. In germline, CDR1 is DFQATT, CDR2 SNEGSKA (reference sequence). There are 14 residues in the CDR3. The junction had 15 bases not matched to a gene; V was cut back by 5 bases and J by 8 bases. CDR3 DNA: TGCAGTGCTCAGATACCGGACAGGAACAACAAGCAGTACTTC. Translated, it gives CSAQIPDRNNKQYF.

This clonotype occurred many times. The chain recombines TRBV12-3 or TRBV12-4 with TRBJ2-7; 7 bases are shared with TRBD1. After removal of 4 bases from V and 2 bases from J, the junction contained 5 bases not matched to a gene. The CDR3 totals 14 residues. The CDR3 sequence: CASSSTGSAYEQYF. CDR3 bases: TGTGCCAGCAGTTCGACAGGGTCGGCCTACGAGCAGTACTTC.

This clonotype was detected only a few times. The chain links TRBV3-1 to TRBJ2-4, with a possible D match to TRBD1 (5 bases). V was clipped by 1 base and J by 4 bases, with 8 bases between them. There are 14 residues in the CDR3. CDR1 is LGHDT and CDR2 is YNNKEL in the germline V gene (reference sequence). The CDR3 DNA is TGTGCCAGCAGCCAAGCAGGGTCGAAAAACATTCAGTACTTC. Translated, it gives CASSQAGSKNIQYF.

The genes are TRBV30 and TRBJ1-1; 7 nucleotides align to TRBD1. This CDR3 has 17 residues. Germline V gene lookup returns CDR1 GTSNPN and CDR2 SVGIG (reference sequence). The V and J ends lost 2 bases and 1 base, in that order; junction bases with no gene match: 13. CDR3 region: CAWSTTKVRQGNTEAFF. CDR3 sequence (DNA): TGTGCCTGGAGTACTACCAAAGTCCGACAGGGGAACACTGAAGCTTTCTTT.

CDR3 region: CASTQGEQYF. CDR3 bases: TGTGCCAGCACCCAAGGGGAGCAGTACTTC. The genes are TRBV6-4 and TRBJ2-7, with D unclear. With 7 bases removed from V and 7 bases from J, the gap between germline ends came to 8 bases. Germline loops: CDR1 MRHNA, CDR2 SNTAGT. The CDR3 covers 10 residues.

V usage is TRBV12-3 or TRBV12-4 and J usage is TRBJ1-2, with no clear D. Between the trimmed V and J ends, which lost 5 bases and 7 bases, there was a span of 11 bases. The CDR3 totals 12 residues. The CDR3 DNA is TGTGCCAGCAGTGCCACCCCTGGTGGCTACACCTTC. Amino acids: CASSATPGGYTF.

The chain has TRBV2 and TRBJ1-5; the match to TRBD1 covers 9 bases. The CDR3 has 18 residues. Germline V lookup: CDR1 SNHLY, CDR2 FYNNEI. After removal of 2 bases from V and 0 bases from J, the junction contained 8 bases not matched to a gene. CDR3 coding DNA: TGTGCCAGCAGTGAAATGGGACAGGGCGATTATAGCAATCAGCCCCAGCATTTT. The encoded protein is CASSEMGQGDYSNQPQHF.

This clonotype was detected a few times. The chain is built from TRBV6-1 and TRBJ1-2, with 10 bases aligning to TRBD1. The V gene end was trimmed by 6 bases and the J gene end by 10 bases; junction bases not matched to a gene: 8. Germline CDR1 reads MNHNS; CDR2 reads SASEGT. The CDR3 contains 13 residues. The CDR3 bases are TGTGCCAGCAGAATTAGACAGGGGGCTGACTACACCTTC. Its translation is CASRIRQGADYTF.

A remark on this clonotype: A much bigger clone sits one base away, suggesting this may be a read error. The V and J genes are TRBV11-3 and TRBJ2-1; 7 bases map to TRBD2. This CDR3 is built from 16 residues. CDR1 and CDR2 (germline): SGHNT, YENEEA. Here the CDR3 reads CASSSGGGSSYNEQSF. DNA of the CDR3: TGTGCCAGCAGCTCTGGGGGGGGGAGCTCCTACAATGAGCAGTCCTTC.